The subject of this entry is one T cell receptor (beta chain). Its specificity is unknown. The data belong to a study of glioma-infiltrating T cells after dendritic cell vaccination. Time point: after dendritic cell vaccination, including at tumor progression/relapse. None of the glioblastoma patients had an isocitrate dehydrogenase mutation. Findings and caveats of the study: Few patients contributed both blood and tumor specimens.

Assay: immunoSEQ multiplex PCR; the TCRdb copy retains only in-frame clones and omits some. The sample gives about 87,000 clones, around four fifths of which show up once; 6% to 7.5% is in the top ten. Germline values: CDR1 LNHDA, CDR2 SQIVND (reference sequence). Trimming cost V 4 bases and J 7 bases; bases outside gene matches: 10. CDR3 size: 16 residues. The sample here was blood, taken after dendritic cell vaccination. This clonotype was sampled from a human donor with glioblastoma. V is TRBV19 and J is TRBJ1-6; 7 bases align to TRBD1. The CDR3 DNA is TGTGCCAGTAGTACAACGACAGGGACTCCGAATTCACCCCTCCACTTT. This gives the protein CASSTTTGTPNSPLHF.